This TCR beta chain came from a study of blood T cell repertoires in COVID-19 (dated by TCRdb to about 2020). The study in broad terms: Samples covering the acute and convalescent phases of COVID-19 were provided by collaborators in the United States, Italy and Spain. The repertoires were released in a freely available public database intended as a resource for research on the immune response to SARS-CoV-2. The prospective study material was composed of cDNA or gDNA derived from T cells, B-cell-depleted T cells, or PBMCs. Where HLA class I and class II types were available, the types were taken from metadata supplied by the sample provider, not from assay-based typing. The samples were drawn from the first 160 participants of the ongoing ImmuneRACE study and from 950 to 1,500 subjects provided by 6 global collaborators. A de-identified subject ID, COVID-19 status, age in years and sex were almost always included in the sample metadata. Subjects who had been exposed to COVID-19, were actively infected with it, or had recovered from it provided the deeply sampled blood TCRbeta repertoires that made up the dataset. The study at large found these results: The quantity of clinical and demographic metadata differed by source and by participant and was supplied without curation.

V is reduced by 7 bases and J by 3 bases, leaving a spacing of 13 bases between them. The germline V gene gives CDR1 as SGHTA and CDR2 as FQGNSA. From the cysteine through the phenylalanine, the CDR3 covers 13 amino acids. Of the read, only the CDR3 DNA is kept; its 39 bases are in frame from base 1. Whole blood was collected in K2EDTA tubes by collaborating institutions according to the institutions' own protocols. Collaborator samples were shipped for TCRbeta analysis as frozen whole blood, isolated PBMCs, or DNA extracted from either sample type. In the case of this clone: Its antigen is not yet known. No quality values exist for individual bases; no much larger clone is one base distant.

TCRbeta CDR3 regions were amplified from genomic DNA by means of the immunoSEQ Assay, a bias-controlled multiplex PCR. The authors' analysis ran thus. The number of nucleated cells in each sample was estimated from the amplification of reference gene primers within the assay. Sequence reads were collapsed and filtered to measure the absolute abundance of every unique TCRbeta CDR3 rearrangement. For each sample, productive Simpson clonality was calculated as the square root of Simpson's diversity index across productive rearrangements. The source is immuneACCESS, and TCRdb retained only in-frame sequences with V and J called. Part of the clones is not carried over; for the studies checked, unresolved V genes explain less than half of this, and the remainder is unexplained. V and J calls and clone size are given by that table; D and trimming were obtained from the DNA. Present in this sample are some 130,000 clones, under 95% of which were seen just once. Clones ranked in the top ten supply around 3.8% of the sample.

This sequence was found in a man aged 50-60 years with active COVID-19. Sequenced: peripheral blood. The chain is assembled from TRBV7-2 and TRBJ2-7; no D gene call is confident. Read as DNA, the sequence is TGTGCCAGCACCCGAAGTCGAGGCTACGAGCAGTACTTC. Translated, this gives CASTRSRGYEQYF.